This entry concerns a single TCR beta chain. Its antigen is unknown. This sample was taken from a study of immune evolution from preneoplasia to lung adenocarcinoma. TCRdb's copy holds only in-frame clones and misses some; the assay was immunoSEQ multiplex PCR. The sample lists thousands of clones, roughly four fifths occurring once. This CDR3 has 12 residues. V lost 5 bases and J lost 5, with 9 bases in between. Germline assignment: CDR1 MNHEY and CDR2 SVGAGI. Each case's diagnosis was confirmed by two pathologists on H&E. Premalignant or tumor cells were enriched by macro-dissection after pathologic assessment. General study results and limits: Top clone frequencies peaked in normal lung, apparently declining through invasive adenocarcinoma. Highest clonality occurred in KRAS-mutant, not EGFR-mutant or double wild-type, nodules.

The sample consisted of FFPE atypical adenomatous hyperplasia tissue from the lung. Subset reported: atypical adenomatous hyperplasia (AAH), lung preneoplasia. This sequence originates from a donor at least 70 years old with lung adenocarcinoma. Some clones in this sample may be carry-over from other donors' samples. The J gene is TRBJ2-5, the V gene TRBV6-5; the D is unclear. The DNA of the CDR3 is TGTGCCAGCAGTCTCTATGGGGAGACCCAGTACTTC. This sequence encodes CASSLYGETQYF.